This T cell receptor beta chain was observed in a study of cytomegalovirus exposure and HLA in healthy donors. Whole-study results and caveats: Common viral pathogens seemed, in a later analysis, to connect with several of the most significant clusters. The study put 150 or so TCR beta chains on its list as cytomegalovirus-associated. The availability of immune exposure information extended only to CMV serostatus.

Note on this clone: Its specificity is not known.

Amplification used 60 Vbeta primers and 13 Jbeta primers. Using immunoSEQ multiplex PCR, the repertoire was profiled, and TCRdb retains in-frame clones only, with some absent. This table holds about 130,000 clones, about 71% found once. The ends lost 4 bases at V and 7 bases at J; junction bases unmatched: 5. The CDR3 consists of 14 residues. Germline V CDR1 and CDR2: SGHAT, FQDESV (reference sequence). The chain uses TRBV11-1 and TRBJ2-1; 9 nucleotides line up with TRBD1. The sequenced sample consisted of PBMCs. The sequence came from an older woman in good health and CMV-seropositive. CDR3 DNA sequence: TGTGCCAGCAGCTCCCGGGACAGGGAGAATGAGCAGTTCTTC. It specifies CASSSRDRENEQFF.